This T cell receptor (beta chain) was sequenced for a study of T cell responses to AZD1222 COVID-19 vaccine. The repertoire was sequenced with immunoSEQ multiplex PCR; TCRdb's copy has only in-frame clones and lacks some. The repertoire includes 95,000 to 150,000 clones, 80% to 90% of them detected once, and 1% to 1.5% sits in the top ten. The CDR3 length is 18 residues. Germline V gives CDR1 MGHRA, CDR2 YSYEKL. V was cut by 2 bases and J by 2 bases, with 21 bases left in between. The source was peripheral blood, collected on day 0 of AZD1222 vaccination. The chain carries TRBV4-1 and TRBJ1-1; D may be TRBD1 (5 bases). This TCR was recovered from an adult in good health. CDR3 sequence (DNA): TGCGCCAGCAGCCAATTTGCGGTGGGGGAATGGGGCAACACTGAAGCTTTCTTT. This translates into CASSQFAVGEWGNTEAFF.